This T cell receptor (beta chain) stems from a study of blood T cells in healthy people across ages. A second PCR, run for roughly 7 to 11 cycles, used a sample-barcoded 5' primer plus a J-beta primer mix. TCRdb called the 5' RACE reads again in MiXCR, with one record for every CDR3 protein. The repertoire consists of fewer than 800,000 distinct CDR3 sequences, with less than 40% occurring once and the leading ten covering roughly 15%. This clonotype showed up just a few times. Its cognate antigen is unknown. Staff drew 9 to 10 milliliters of peripheral blood from each donor. Each sample gave at least 7 million isolated PBMCs. Germline V gives CDR1 LGHNA, CDR2 YNFKEQ. The CDR3 totals 13 residues. Trimming cost V 2 bases and J 4 bases, with 9 bases left between them. The study's findings and limits: Versus aged donors, long-lived donors had higher diversity and more naive CD4+ cells. Estimated diversity that came from one million T cells was considered an underestimate.

The sample taken for sequencing was blood. The chain employs TRBV4-2 and TRBJ2-7, with unresolved D. The receptor was isolated from a woman of 80 years or more in good health. The CDR3 reads CASSQRSGYEQYF. CDR3 nucleotides: TGTGCCAGCAGCCAAAGGTCCGGTTACGAGCAGTACTTC.